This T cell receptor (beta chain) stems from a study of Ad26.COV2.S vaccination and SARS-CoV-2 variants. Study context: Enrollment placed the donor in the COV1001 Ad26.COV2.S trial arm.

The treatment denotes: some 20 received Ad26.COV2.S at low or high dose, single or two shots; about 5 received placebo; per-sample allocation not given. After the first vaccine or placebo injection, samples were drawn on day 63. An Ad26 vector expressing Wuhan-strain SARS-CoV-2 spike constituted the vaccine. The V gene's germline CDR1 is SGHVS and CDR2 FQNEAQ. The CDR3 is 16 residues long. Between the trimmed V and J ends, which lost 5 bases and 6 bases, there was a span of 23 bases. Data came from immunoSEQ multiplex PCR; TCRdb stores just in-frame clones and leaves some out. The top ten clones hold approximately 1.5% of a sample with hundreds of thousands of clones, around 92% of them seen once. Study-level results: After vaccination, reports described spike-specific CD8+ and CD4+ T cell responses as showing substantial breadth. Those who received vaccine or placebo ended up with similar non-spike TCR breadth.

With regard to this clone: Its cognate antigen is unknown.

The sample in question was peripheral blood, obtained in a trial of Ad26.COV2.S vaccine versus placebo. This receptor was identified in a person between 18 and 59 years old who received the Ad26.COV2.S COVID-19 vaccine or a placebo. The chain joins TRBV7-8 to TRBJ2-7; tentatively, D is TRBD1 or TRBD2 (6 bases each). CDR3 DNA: TGTGCCAGCAGCCAAAGGGGGGCGGGAACCCCGGCCGAGCAGTACTTC. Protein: CASSQRGAGTPAEQYF.